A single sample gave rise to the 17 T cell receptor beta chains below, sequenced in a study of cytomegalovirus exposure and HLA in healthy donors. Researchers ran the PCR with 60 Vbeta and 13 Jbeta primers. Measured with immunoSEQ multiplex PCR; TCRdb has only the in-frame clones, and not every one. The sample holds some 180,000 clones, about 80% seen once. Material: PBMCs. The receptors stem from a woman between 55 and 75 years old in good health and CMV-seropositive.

The DNA for the CDR3 is TGTGCCAGCAGGTCGGGACTAGCGGGGCTGGAGACCCAGTACTTC. Amino acids: CASRSGLAGLETQYF. The rearrangement links TRBV6-1 to TRBJ2-5; 13 bases map to TRBD2. Germline V lookup: CDR1 MNHNS, CDR2 SASEGT. The CDR3 sequence is 15 residues long. Unmatched junction bases numbered 6, after V lost 6 bases and J lost 5 bases.

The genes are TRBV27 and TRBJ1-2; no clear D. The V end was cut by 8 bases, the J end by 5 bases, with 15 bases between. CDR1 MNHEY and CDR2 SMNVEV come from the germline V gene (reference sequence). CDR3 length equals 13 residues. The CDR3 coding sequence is TGTGCCAGCCGGTCGGGTGGTCTGTATGGCTACACCTTC. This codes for CASRSGGLYGYTF.

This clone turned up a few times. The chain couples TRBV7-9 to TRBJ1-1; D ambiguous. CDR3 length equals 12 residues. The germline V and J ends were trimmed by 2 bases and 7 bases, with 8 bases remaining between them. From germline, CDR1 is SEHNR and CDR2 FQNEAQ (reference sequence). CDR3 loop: CASSLIVDEAFF. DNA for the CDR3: TGTGCCAGCAGCTTAATAGTCGATGAAGCTTTCTTT.

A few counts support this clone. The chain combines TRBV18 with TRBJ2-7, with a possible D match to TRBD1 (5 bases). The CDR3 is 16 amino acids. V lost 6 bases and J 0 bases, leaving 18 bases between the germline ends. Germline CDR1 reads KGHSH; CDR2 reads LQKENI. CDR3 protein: CASSLGQQLSSYEQYF. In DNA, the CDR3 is TGTGCCAGCTCTTTGGGGCAACAGCTAAGCTCCTACGAGCAGTACTTC.

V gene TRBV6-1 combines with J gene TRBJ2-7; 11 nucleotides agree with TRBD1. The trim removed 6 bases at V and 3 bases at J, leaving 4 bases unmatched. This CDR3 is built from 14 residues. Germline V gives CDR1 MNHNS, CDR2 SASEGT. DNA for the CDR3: TGTGCCAGCAGGGGGGACAGGGGGGACTACGAGCAGTACTTC. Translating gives CASRGDRGDYEQYF.

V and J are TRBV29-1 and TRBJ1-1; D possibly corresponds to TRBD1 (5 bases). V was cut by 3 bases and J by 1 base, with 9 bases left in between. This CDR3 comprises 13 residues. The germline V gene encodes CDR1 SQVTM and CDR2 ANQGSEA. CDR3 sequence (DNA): TGCAGCGTTGACAAGGGGTCGAACACTGAAGCTTTCTTT. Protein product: CSVDKGSNTEAFF. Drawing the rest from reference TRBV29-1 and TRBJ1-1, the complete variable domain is SAVISQKPSRDICQRGTSLTIQCQVDSQVTMMFWYRQQPGQSLTLIATANQGSEATYESGFVIDKFPISRPNLTFSTLTVSNMSPEDSSIYLCSVDKGSNTEAFFGQGTRLTVV.

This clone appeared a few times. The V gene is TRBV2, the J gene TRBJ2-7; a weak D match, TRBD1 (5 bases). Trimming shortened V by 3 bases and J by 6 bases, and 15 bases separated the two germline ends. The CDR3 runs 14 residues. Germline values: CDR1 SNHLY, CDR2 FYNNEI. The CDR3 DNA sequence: TGTGCCAGCAGTGAGTGGCAGGGAATCTCCGAGCAGTACTTC. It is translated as CASSEWQGISEQYF.

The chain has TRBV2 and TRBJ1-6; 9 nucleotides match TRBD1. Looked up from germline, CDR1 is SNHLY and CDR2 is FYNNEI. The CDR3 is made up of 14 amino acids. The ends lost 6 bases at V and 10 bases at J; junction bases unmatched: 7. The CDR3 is CASRGDRGNSPLHF. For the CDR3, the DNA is TGTGCCAGCAGGGGTGACAGGGGGAACTCACCCCTCCACTTT.

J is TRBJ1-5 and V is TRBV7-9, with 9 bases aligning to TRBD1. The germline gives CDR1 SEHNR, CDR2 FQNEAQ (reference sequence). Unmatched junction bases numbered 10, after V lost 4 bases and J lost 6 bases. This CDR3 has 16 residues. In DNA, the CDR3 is TGTGCCAGCAGCTCACAGGACAGGGGTTTATCTCAGCCCCAGCATTTT. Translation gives CASSSQDRGLSQPQHF.

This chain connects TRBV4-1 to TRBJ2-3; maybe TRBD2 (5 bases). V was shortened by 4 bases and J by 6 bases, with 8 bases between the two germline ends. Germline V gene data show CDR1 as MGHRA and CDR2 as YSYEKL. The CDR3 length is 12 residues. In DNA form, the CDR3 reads TGCGCCAGCAGCCGGGCGGGCGATACGCAGTATTTT. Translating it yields CASSRAGDTQYF.

The CDR3 reads CASSVYGTGDYEQYF. The CDR3, as DNA: TGTGCCAGTAGTGTATACGGGACAGGGGACTACGAGCAGTACTTC. This sequence joins TRBV19 and TRBJ2-7; the match to TRBD1 covers 10 bases. J was trimmed by 3 bases and V by 5 bases; bases with no gene match: 7. From germline, CDR1 is LNHDA and CDR2 SQIVND (reference sequence). There are 15 residues in the CDR3.

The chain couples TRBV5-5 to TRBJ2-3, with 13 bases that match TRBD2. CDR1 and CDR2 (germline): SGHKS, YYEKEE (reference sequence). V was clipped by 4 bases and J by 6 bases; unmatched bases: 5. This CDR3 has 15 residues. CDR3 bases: TGTGCCAGCAGCGGAGGGGGACTAGCGGGGGATACGCAGTATTTT. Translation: CASSGGGLAGDTQYF.

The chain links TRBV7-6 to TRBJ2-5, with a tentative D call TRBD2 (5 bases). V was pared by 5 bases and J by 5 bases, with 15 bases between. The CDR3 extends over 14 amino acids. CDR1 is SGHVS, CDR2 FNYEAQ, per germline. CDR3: CASSERASGETQYF. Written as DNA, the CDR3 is TGTGCCAGCAGCGAGAGGGCCTCCGGTGAGACCCAGTACTTC.

Here the CDR3 reads CASTKAGGGGANVLTF. The CDR3 nucleotides read TGTGCCAGCACTAAGGCAGGGGGCGGGGGGGCCAACGTCCTGACTTTC. V and J are TRBV5-4 and TRBJ2-6, with 8 bases aligning to TRBD1. J lost 4 bases, V lost 6 bases, and 9 bases had no gene match. The CDR3 covers 16 residues. CDR1 SGHNT and CDR2 YYREEE come from the germline V gene (reference sequence).

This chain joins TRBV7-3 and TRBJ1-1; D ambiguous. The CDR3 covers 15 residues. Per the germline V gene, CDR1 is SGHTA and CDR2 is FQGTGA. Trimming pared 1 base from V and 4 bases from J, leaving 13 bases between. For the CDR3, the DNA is TGTGCCAGCAGCTTAATCGGTAAGGAGACCACTGAAGCTTTCTTT. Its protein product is CASSLIGKETTEAFF.

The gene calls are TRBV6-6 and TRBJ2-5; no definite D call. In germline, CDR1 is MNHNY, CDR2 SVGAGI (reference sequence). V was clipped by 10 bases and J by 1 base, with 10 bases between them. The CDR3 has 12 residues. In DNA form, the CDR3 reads TGTGCCACCGCTATCACCCAAGAGACCCAGTACTTC. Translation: CATAITQETQYF.

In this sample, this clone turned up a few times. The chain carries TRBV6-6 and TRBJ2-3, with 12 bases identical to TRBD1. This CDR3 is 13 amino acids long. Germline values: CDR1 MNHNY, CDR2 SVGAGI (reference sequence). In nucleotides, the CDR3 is TGTGCGACCGGGACAGGGGGCGCAGATACGCAGTATTTT. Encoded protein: CATGTGGADTQYF.